This is a list of T cell receptor beta chains from one sample in a study of blood T cells in healthy people across ages. One entry per CDR3 protein results from TCRdb running MiXCR on the 5' RACE reads. The data hold about 780,000 distinct CDR3 sequences, with less than 60% observed a single time. The sample was blood. All receptors come from a man aged 80 or over in good health. Both conserved end residues are part of each CDR3. D genes are given only for firm matches. For some rows the clone size is stated as once, few or many, or as a class when expanded; others skip it.

clone_size,j_call,v_call,d_call,cdr3_aa,cdr3_nt
NA,TRBJ2-7,TRBV11-2,NA,CAARTSSYNEQYF,TGTGCCGCCCGGACTTCTTCCTACAATGAGCAGTACTTC
few,TRBJ2-7,TRBV20-1,NA,CSARGKGKDSYEQYF,TGCAGTGCTAGGGGCAAGGGCAAAGACTCCTACGAGCAGTACTTC
NA,TRBJ1-4,TRBV24-1,NA,CATSDWGEKLFF,TGTGCCACCAGTGACTGGGGGGAAAAACTGTTTTTT
NA,TRBJ2-1,TRBV12-3/TRBV12-4,TRBD2,CASSLGSSGSGYSEQFF,TGTGCCAGCAGTTTAGGTTCTAGCGGGAGCGGCTACAGTGAGCAGTTCTTC
few,TRBJ2-1,TRBV3-1,NA,CASSQDEETTRIGEQFF,TGTGCCAGCAGCCAAGATGAGGAGACTACCCGGATCGGTGAGCAGTTCTTC
NA,TRBJ1-2,TRBV21-1,NA,CASSKEARAPQNYGYTF,TGTGCCAGCAGCAAAGAAGCAAGGGCACCTCAAAACTATGGCTACACCTTC
NA,TRBJ2-5,TRBV20-1,NA,CSARVPGAGWGETQYF,TGCAGTGCTAGAGTTCCAGGAGCAGGTTGGGGAGAGACCCAGTACTTC
few,TRBJ2-7,TRBV12-3/TRBV12-4,TRBD1,CASLPGGSYEQYF,TGTGCCAGCCTACCAGGGGGCTCCTACGAGCAGTACTTC
NA,TRBJ2-1,TRBV12-3/TRBV12-4,TRBD1,CASSFRGQGGYNEQFF,TGTGCCAGCAGTTTTCGGGGACAGGGCGGGTACAATGAGCAGTTCTTC
NA,TRBJ2-5,TRBV6-7,NA,CASSYSQESSPQETQYF,TGTGCCAGCAGTTACTCGCAGGAGTCTTCCCCCCAAGAGACCCAGTACTTC
NA,TRBJ2-7,TRBV6-1,TRBD1,CASSERGQGSSYEQYF,TGTGCCAGCAGTGAAAGGGGACAGGGGAGCTCCTACGAGCAGTACTTC
few,TRBJ1-5,TRBV6-6,TRBD1,CASSFGRQGVNQPQHF,TGTGCCAGCAGTTTCGGGCGACAGGGGGTAAATCAGCCCCAGCATTTT
few,TRBJ2-3,TRBV10-1,TRBD2,CARWTSGRTDTQYF,TGCGCCAGATGGACTAGCGGGAGGACAGATACGCAGTATTTT
NA,TRBJ2-7,TRBV2,NA,CASSVTGDTQYF,TGTGCCAGCAGTGTGACAGGTGATACCCAGTACTTC
few,TRBJ2-5,TRBV4-1,NA,CASSRIQRETQYF,TGCGCCAGCAGCCGAATTCAGAGGGAGACCCAGTACTTC
NA,TRBJ1-2,TRBV6-5,NA,CASRTGQRANYGYTF,TGTGCCAGCAGAACCGGACAGAGGGCGAACTATGGCTACACCTTC
NA,TRBJ2-2,TRBV29-1,TRBD1,CSADRGPGELFF,TGCAGCGCTGACAGGGGGCCCGGGGAGCTGTTTTTT
NA,TRBJ2-7,TRBV27,NA,CASSLSQGHYEQYF,TGTGCCAGCAGTTTATCGCAGGGACACTACGAGCAGTACTTC
NA,TRBJ2-7,TRBV5-1,NA,CASSRHDYTYEQYF,TGCGCCAGCAGCCGGCATGACTACACCTACGAGCAGTACTTC
NA,TRBJ1-1,TRBV7-3,NA,CASSIHAGVNTEAFF,TGTGCCAGCAGCATACACGCAGGGGTGAACACTGAAGCTTTCTTT
few,TRBJ1-1,TRBV5-4,NA,CASSTLQGLRTEAFF,TGTGCCAGCAGCACGCTCCAGGGGTTGAGAACTGAAGCTTTCTTT
NA,TRBJ2-2,TRBV3-1,NA,CASSPSIRELFF,TGTGCCAGCAGCCCCTCGATCCGGGAGCTGTTTTTT
few,TRBJ2-1,TRBV24-1,TRBD2,CATSEGGRYNEQFF,TGTGCCACCAGTGAGGGAGGGCGGTACAATGAGCAGTTCTTC
once,TRBJ1-6,TRBV27,NA,CASRPPGGPNSPLHF,TGTGCCAGCAGGCCCCCGGGCGGACCTAATTCACCCCTCCACTTT
NA,TRBJ2-7,TRBV5-1,TRBD1,CASSPDRVPYEQYF,TGCGCCAGCAGCCCGGACAGGGTCCCCTACGAGCAGTACTTC
NA,TRBJ2-4,TRBV2,NA,CASSETNIAKNIQYF,TGTGCCAGCAGTGAGACTAATATAGCCAAAAACATTCAGTACTTC
NA,TRBJ2-1,TRBV29-1,TRBD2,CSVEGRTSGRALFDEQFF,TGCAGCGTTGAAGGCCGGACTAGCGGGAGGGCCCTGTTCGATGAGCAGTTCTTC
NA,TRBJ2-7,TRBV27,NA,CASSALGRGDYEQYF,TGTGCCAGCAGCGCCCTGGGACGTGGGGACTACGAGCAGTACTTC
NA,TRBJ2-3,TRBV7-2,NA,CASSPGRTDTQYF,TGTGCCAGCAGCCCGGGCCGCACAGATACGCAGTATTTT
NA,TRBJ2-6,TRBV4-1,NA,CASSQPHQDGANVLTF,TGCGCCAGCAGCCAACCCCACCAGGACGGGGCCAACGTCCTGACTTTC
NA,TRBJ2-5,TRBV12-3/TRBV12-4,TRBD2,CASTPRRGGDYNEQYF,TGTGCCAGCACCCCCCGTCGGGGAGGGGACTACAATGAGCAGTACTTC
NA,TRBJ2-7,TRBV19,NA,CASSIDSGTYAYEQYF,TGTGCCAGTAGTATAGACTCCGGGACCTACGCCTACGAGCAGTACTTC
NA,TRBJ2-5,TRBV29-1,NA,CSVRTVGTAPKTQYF,TGCAGCGTCCGGACGGTCGGGACGGCCCCAAAGACCCAGTACTTC
NA,TRBJ2-3,TRBV5-1,NA,CASSLTGPGVPGTDTQYF,TGCGCCAGCAGTCTCACAGGGCCTGGAGTCCCGGGAACAGATACGCAGTATTTT
NA,TRBJ2-6,TRBV7-2,NA,CATQVRGGANVLTF,TGTGCCACCCAAGTGCGTGGGGGGGCCAACGTCCTGACTTTC
NA,TRBJ2-5,TRBV3-1,TRBD1,CASSQTGAVWETQYF,TGTGCCAGCAGCCAGACAGGGGCGGTGTGGGAGACCCAGTACTTC
NA,TRBJ2-7,TRBV20-1,TRBD2,CSARAWTSPYEQYF,TGCAGTGCTAGAGCGTGGACTAGCCCCTACGAGCAGTACTTC
many,TRBJ2-6,TRBV4-2,TRBD1,CASSPGQGTGANVLTF,TGTGCCAGCAGCCCGGGACAGGGGACTGGGGCCAACGTCCTGACTTTC
NA,TRBJ2-1,TRBV28,TRBD1,CASSVQSGQRFVNEQFF,TGTGCCAGCAGTGTTCAATCGGGACAGAGGTTTGTAAATGAGCAGTTCTTC
many,TRBJ2-5,TRBV28,NA,CASSLSGRQTQYF,TGTGCCAGCAGCTTAAGCGGGCGGCAGACCCAGTACTTC
NA,TRBJ2-5,TRBV2,TRBD2,CASMGLAGSFQQYF,TGTGCCAGCATGGGACTAGCGGGAAGCTTTCAGCAGTACTTC
NA,TRBJ1-1,TRBV30,NA,CACYRDGTEAFF,TGTGCCTGTTACAGGGATGGCACTGAAGCTTTCTTT
few,TRBJ2-7,TRBV29-1,TRBD2,CSVDRGLAGVHEQYF,TGCAGCGTCGACAGGGGACTAGCGGGAGTCCACGAGCAGTACTTC
NA,TRBJ2-5,TRBV12-3/TRBV12-4,NA,CASSRQGLQTQYF,TGTGCCAGCAGTCGGCAAGGGTTACAGACCCAGTACTTC
once,TRBJ2-1,TRBV20-1,NA,CSARDSRGGSGNEQFF,TGCAGTGCTAGAGATTCCAGGGGGGGATCTGGGAATGAGCAGTTCTTC
NA,TRBJ1-2,TRBV7-2,TRBD1,CASSYIGTGANYGYTF,TGTGCCAGCAGCTATATCGGGACAGGGGCTAACTATGGCTACACCTTC
NA,TRBJ2-3,TRBV5-8,TRBD1,CASGLRTGLWDTQYF,TGTGCCAGCGGCTTGAGGACAGGCTTGTGGGATACGCAGTATTTT
few,TRBJ2-1,TRBV6-2/TRBV6-3,TRBD1,CASSFYDRVSKQFF,TGTGCCAGCAGTTTTTACGACAGGGTCAGTAAGCAGTTCTTC
NA,TRBJ2-3,TRBV7-8,TRBD2,CASSTGTSRRGNTQYF,TGTGCCAGCAGCACCGGGACTAGCCGTCGCGGAAATACGCAGTATTTT
NA,TRBJ2-7,TRBV28,NA,CASNWERATFSYEQYF,TGTGCCAGCAACTGGGAGCGCGCGACCTTCTCCTACGAGCAGTACTTC
NA,TRBJ1-5,TRBV12-3/TRBV12-4,NA,CASSPNKGGVNNQPQHF,TGTGCCAGCAGCCCCAACAAGGGAGGCGTAAACAATCAGCCCCAGCATTTT
NA,TRBJ2-7,TRBV5-1,NA,CASSSRPQRQEDEQYF,TGCGCCAGCAGCTCCCGACCTCAGCGCCAGGAGGACGAGCAGTACTTC